This T cell receptor (beta chain) is drawn from a study of blood T cells in healthy people across ages. The use of a sample-barcoded 5' primer and a J-beta primer mix characterized a second PCR of about 7 to 12 cycles. MiXCR was run by TCRdb on the 5' RACE reads, yielding one entry per CDR3 protein. The table shows roughly 800,000 distinct CDR3 sequences, with roughly 50% occurring only once. V dropped 2 bases and J dropped 0 bases, with 20 bases sitting between them. Germline CDR1 SGHVS, CDR2 FQNEAQ. The CDR3 spans 19 residues. The sequence derives from a man aged 25-45 years in good health. Sequencing was performed on blood. The chain recombines TRBV7-8 with TRBJ2-4; D is perhaps TRBD2 (5 bases). The CDR3 region has the DNA TGTGCCAGCAGCTTACGAGTCTCGGGTAGGAGGACAGCCAAAAACATTCAGTACTTC. The encoded protein is CASSLRVSGRRTAKNIQYF.